This T cell receptor (beta chain) originates from a study of cytomegalovirus exposure and HLA in healthy donors. As for this clone: Its specificity is unknown.

Findings and caveats of the study: The study recorded 150 to 200 TCR beta chains that were cytomegalovirus-associated.

Some clones are missing from TCRdb's copy, which holds only in-frame ones; the method was immunoSEQ multiplex PCR. Of 100,000 or so clones listed, approximately 90% are singletons. Germline V gene sequence: CDR1 SGHDN, CDR2 FVKESK. This CDR3 contains 13 residues. V dropped 11 bases and J dropped 0 bases, with 11 bases sitting between them. This receptor was identified in a woman aged 18-29 years in good health and CMV-seropositive. This sequence joins TRBV14 and TRBJ2-1; possible D gene TRBD2, 6 bases. The sequenced sample consisted of PBMCs. CDR3 region: CACGISSYNEQFF. As DNA, the CDR3 is TGTGCCTGCGGGATCAGCTCCTACAATGAGCAGTTCTTC.